The 20 T cell receptor beta chains below come from one sample, sequenced in a study of blood T cell repertoires in COVID-19 (TCRdb year 2020). Library method: the immunoSEQ multiplex PCR assay. In TCRdb, the immuneACCESS table is reduced to in-frame sequences with V and J assigned. These tables do not hold every clone; where another copy was compared, an unresolved V gene accounts for under half, and the others remain unexplained. Present in this sample are about 76,000 clones, around 85% of which were seen just once. Around 9.6% of the sample belongs to the ten largest clones. Input material: peripheral blood. All receptors come from a man aged 50 to 59 with COVID-19, enrolled during active disease.

The chain links TRBV11-3 to TRBJ2-2; D unresolved. CDR1 SGHNT and CDR2 YENEEA come from the germline V gene. The ends were cut back, 5 bases at V and 5 bases at J, with 12 bases in the middle. The CDR3 consists of 14 residues. CDR3 region: CASSPRRGTGELFF. In DNA, the CDR3 is TGTGCCAGCAGCCCCCGCCGAGGTACCGGGGAGCTGTTTTTT.

This chain joins TRBV30 and TRBJ1-4, with D hard to call. In germline, CDR1 is GTSNPN, CDR2 SVGIG (reference sequence). V was pared by 4 bases and J by 4 bases, with 10 bases between. This CDR3 comprises 13 residues. CDR3 in DNA: TGTGCCTGGAACCGGGTCCGTAATGAAAAACTGTTTTTT. It is translated as CAWNRVRNEKLFF.

This clone has a handful of counts. The chain is built from TRBV29-1 and TRBJ1-1, with D maybe TRBD1 (5 bases). Trimming cost V 6 bases and J 0 bases, with 11 bases left between them. The CDR3 runs to 13 residues. Germline CDR1 and CDR2: SQVTM and ANQGSEA. CDR3 residues: CSVLTDLNTEAFF. Here the CDR3 DNA reads TGCAGCGTATTGACAGACTTGAACACTGAAGCTTTCTTT. The entire variable domain, with the rest obtained from reference TRBV29-1 and TRBJ1-1, is as follows: SAVISQKPSRDICQRGTSLTIQCQVDSQVTMMFWYRQQPGQSLTLIATANQGSEATYESGFVIDKFPISRPNLTFSTLTVSNMSPEDSSIYLCSVLTDLNTEAFFGQGTRLTVV.

The V and J genes are TRBV2 and TRBJ2-3, with TRBD2 matching 8 bases. CDR3 length: 16 amino acids. Trimming at V came to 7 bases and at J to 1 base, leaving 10 bases not matched to a gene. Per germline, CDR1 SNHLY and CDR2 FYNNEI. CDR3 nucleotide sequence: TGTGCCAGCACCGGACTAGCCGCTCGGGGCACAGATACGCAGTATTTT. Its protein product is CASTGLAARGTDTQYF.

The chain employs TRBV27 and TRBJ2-3; the match to TRBD2 covers 7 bases. V was clipped by 4 bases and J by 0 bases; unmatched bases: 10. This CDR3 contains 17 residues. CDR1 and CDR2 (germline): MNHEY, SMNVEV (reference sequence). In DNA form, the CDR3 reads TGTGCCAGCAGTTCCCAACGACTAGCCGCTAGCACAGATACGCAGTATTTT. Its translation: CASSSQRLAASTDTQYF.

This sequence joins TRBV29-1 and TRBJ2-5, with D unclear. The V gene lost 0 bases and the J gene lost 5 bases, with 4 bases spanning the gap. Germline V gene data show CDR1 as SQVTM and CDR2 as ANQGSEA. This CDR3 is 11 amino acids long. The CDR3 DNA sequence: TGCAGCGTTGAAGACGGGGAGACCCAGTACTTC. Translation gives CSVEDGETQYF.

The DNA of the CDR3 is TGTGCCAGCAGTCCACCCGGGACAGGGGGGAAGAATGAGCAGTTCTTC. This codes for CASSPPGTGGKNEQFF. V is TRBV28 and J is TRBJ2-1, with TRBD1 identical over 11 bases. This CDR3 is built from 16 residues. The J segment lost 7 bases and the V segment lost 5 bases, leaving 10 bases of the junction unmatched. Germline CDR1 and CDR2: MDHEN and SYDVKM.

V is TRBV28 and J is TRBJ2-3; TRBD2 might be the D (7 bases). This CDR3 is 19 amino acids long. Trimming cost V 5 bases and J 0 bases, with 24 bases left between them. Germline V gene data show CDR1 as MDHEN and CDR2 as SYDVKM. The CDR3 coding sequence is TGTGCCAGCAGTCCCTCCCTCCTGGGGGGGCTCACTAGCACAGATACGCAGTATTTT. Protein sequence: CASSPSLLGGLTSTDTQYF.

This clone has just a few counts. The chain combines TRBV6-5 with TRBJ2-7; D unclear. V shed 5 bases and J shed 7 bases, with 15 bases lying between them. The CDR3 runs to 13 residues. Germline loops: CDR1 MNHEY, CDR2 SVGAGI. The CDR3 loop reads CASSMETFGEQYF. The CDR3 DNA reads TGTGCCAGCAGTATGGAAACATTCGGGGAGCAGTACTTC.

This clone is a singleton in its sample. The chain uses TRBV27 and TRBJ2-2; 9 bases align to TRBD2. CDR3 length equals 19 residues. The J segment lost 5 bases and the V segment lost 6 bases, leaving 19 bases of the junction unmatched. The germline CDR1 and CDR2 sequences are MNHEY and SMNVEV (reference sequence). CDR3 nucleotide sequence: TGTGCCAGCAGGGGGGGCCTAGCGGGATCCCGACGTTATACCGGGGAGCTGTTTTTT. The encoded protein is CASRGGLAGSRRYTGELFF.

The genes are TRBV9 and TRBJ1-4; D perhaps matches TRBD1 (5 bases). There are 16 residues in the CDR3. V was trimmed by 0 bases and J by 7 bases, leaving 16 bases between them. Germline loops: CDR1 SGDLS, CDR2 YYNGEE. CDR3 sequence: CASSVARDLGFEKLFF. In DNA form, the CDR3 reads TGTGCCAGCAGCGTAGCCCGGGACTTGGGATTTGAAAAACTGTTTTTT.

V usage is TRBV19 and J usage is TRBJ1-3; D not resolved. This CDR3 comprises 15 residues. Deletions cut 3 bases from V and 0 bases from J, with 9 bases between. Germline V gene data show CDR1 as LNHDA and CDR2 as SQIVND (reference sequence). The CDR3 nucleotides are TGTGCCAGTAGTATCAGACTGGGCTCTGGAAACACCATATATTTT. Translating it yields CASSIRLGSGNTIYF.

The chain recombines TRBV7-6 with TRBJ1-1, with D perhaps TRBD1 (6 bases). Germline CDR1 reads SGHVS; CDR2 reads FNYEAQ. The CDR3 has 16 residues. V lost 4 bases, J lost 4 bases, and 19 bases lay in between. The CDR3 DNA reads TGTGCCAGCAGCTCAACCCGGACAGTTGGTTCCACTGAAGCTTTCTTT. Its protein is CASSSTRTVGSTEAFF.

The chain links TRBV19 to TRBJ2-1; possibly TRBD2 for D (5 bases). The CDR3 has 13 residues. CDR1 is LNHDA and CDR2 is SQIVND in the germline V gene (reference sequence). The V and J ends lost 5 bases and 4 bases respectively, with 9 bases between them. The CDR3 loop is CASSLQRYNEQFF. In nucleotides, the CDR3 is TGTGCCAGTAGTCTCCAGCGGTACAATGAGCAGTTCTTC.

V usage is TRBV24-1 and J usage is TRBJ2-1; 11 bases agree with TRBD2. CDR3 size: 15 residues. The germline V gene has CDR1 KGHDR and CDR2 SFDVKD. V lost 0 bases to trimming and J lost 8 bases; unmatched junction nucleotides: 2. CDR3 loop: CATSDLTSGSYEQFF. Written as DNA, the CDR3 is TGTGCCACCAGTGATTTGACTAGCGGGAGCTATGAGCAGTTCTTC.

The V call is TRBV9, the J call TRBJ1-1; possibly TRBD1 for D (6 bases). The CDR3 has 13 amino acids. Trimming removed 3 bases at V and 5 bases at J, with 11 bases between. Per the germline V gene, CDR1 is SGDLS and CDR2 is YYNGEE. CDR3 in amino acids: CASSALTGTEAFF. The CDR3 coding sequence is TGTGCCAGCAGCGCCCTCACAGGGACTGAAGCTTTCTTT. The full variable domain, in which reference TRBV9 and TRBJ1-1 provide the parts outside the CDR3, is DSGVTQTPKHLITATGQRVTLRCSPRSGDLSVYWYQQSLDQGLQFLIQYYNGEERAKGNILERFSAQQFPDLHSELNLSSLELGDSALYFCASSALTGTEAFFGQGTRLTVV.

This clone was recorded only once. The chain carries TRBV2 and TRBJ2-1, with D unresolved. V lost 5 bases and J lost 9, with 11 bases in between. Looked up from germline, CDR1 is SNHLY and CDR2 is FYNNEI. The CDR3 length is 12 residues. CDR3 nucleotides: TGTGCCAGCAGTACATCGTATATTGAGCAGTTCTTC. Protein sequence: CASSTSYIEQFF. The full variable domain, with the rest looked up from reference TRBV2 and TRBJ2-1, is EPEVTQTPSHQVTQMGQEVILRCVPISNHLYFYWYRQILGQKVEFLVSFYNNEISEKSEIFDDQFSVERPDGSNFTLKIRSTKLEDSAMYFCASSTSYIEQFFGPGTRLTVL.

The V and J genes are TRBV6-4 and TRBJ2-3; tentative D call: TRBD2 (6 bases). The CDR3 runs 15 residues. CDR1 and CDR2 (germline): MRHNA, SNTAGT. The V end was cut by 6 bases, the J end by 3 bases, with 16 bases between. This CDR3 reads CASSSSRGGTDTQYF. CDR3 nucleotides: TGTGCCAGCAGCAGCTCCCGGGGAGGTACAGATACGCAGTATTTT.

The genes are TRBV5-1 and TRBJ2-7, with a tentative D call TRBD2 (5 bases). Germline values: CDR1 SGHRS, CDR2 YFSETQ. This CDR3 region has 15 residues. The V end was cut by 5 bases, the J end by 2 bases, with 17 bases between. The DNA of the CDR3 is TGCGCCAGCAGTCCCGACGGGAACCAACCCTACGAGCAGTACTTC. Translation gives CASSPDGNQPYEQYF.

The genes are TRBV14 and TRBJ2-7; TRBD2 agrees at 12 bases. Germline V lookup: CDR1 SGHDN, CDR2 FVKESK. This CDR3 comprises 16 residues. Losses at the gene ends were 1 base for V and 7 bases for J; bases not matched to a gene: 8. The CDR3 region is CASSQGLAGGPVEQYF. CDR3 coding DNA: TGTGCCAGCAGCCAAGGGCTAGCGGGAGGGCCGGTTGAGCAGTACTTC.